The sequence of this TCR beta chain was determined in a study of cytomegalovirus exposure and HLA in healthy donors. Study summary: Inside one of the first data releases sat about 85 million unique TCRs taken from HLA-typed donors.

Broader study findings: The presence/absence work took it that sequencing depth was about the same across donors.

The CDR3 totals 17 residues. Germline trimming cut 2 bases from V and 6 bases from J; bases unmatched to any gene: 6. Germline V CDR1 and CDR2: WSHSY, SAAADI. 13 Jbeta primers and 60 Vbeta primers were used for the PCR. Sequenced by immunoSEQ multiplex PCR; TCRdb stores in-frame clones only, minus some. The sample records approximately 130,000 clones, more than 75% being singletons. This clone was seen once. Antigen unknown. This TCR was recovered from a woman aged 45-60 years in good health and CMV-seropositive. The specimen was PBMCs. This sequence joins TRBV10-2 and TRBJ2-1; 14 bases are shared with TRBD2. CDR3 sequence (DNA): TGCGCCAGCAGTGAGCTGAAGACTAGCGGGAGGGCCAATGAGCAGTTCTTC. Translation gives CASSELKTSGRANEQFF.